This TCR beta chain is from a study of cytomegalovirus exposure and HLA in healthy donors. Study at large: Unique TCRs from HLA-typed donors, around 93 million of them, were held in an early data release.

Researchers ran the PCR with 60 Vbeta and 13 Jbeta primers. Profiling relied on immunoSEQ multiplex PCR, and the TCRdb table lists in-frame clones only, not all of them. In the table there are fewer than 200,000 clones, about 65% of which are singletons. Study results and caveats: Later analysis associated a missense DCLRE1C variant with TCR beta V- and J-gene trimming. Earlier analysis looked at TCR beta V segments, and most were productive about 90% or about 30% of the time.

This clone was counted only a few times. Its cognate antigen is unknown. Healthy bone marrow donors supplied every sample. The junction had 5 bases not matched to a gene; V was cut back by 3 bases and J by 5 bases. This CDR3 has 15 residues. CDR1 and CDR2 from the germline V gene are MNHEY and SVGAGI. J is TRBJ2-2 and V is TRBV6-5; TRBD2 aligns across 8 bases. The sequence was collected from a man aged 40-50 years in good health and CMV-seropositive. Material for sequencing was PBMCs. The CDR3 region has the DNA TGTGCCAGCAGTTATGGCGGGGGGACAACCGGGGAGCTGTTTTTT. Residues: CASSYGGGTTGELFF.